The present T cell receptor beta chain was sequenced within a study of cytomegalovirus exposure and HLA in healthy donors. Regarding the study as a whole: Most CMV-associated TCR beta chains appeared HLA-restricted in a later analysis. Analysis performed later found more than 15,000 TCR beta sequences associated with HLA alleles at 0.05 false discovery rate. Donor immune exposure was known only as CMV serostatus.

The PCR had 60 Vbeta and 13 Jbeta primers. Assay used: immunoSEQ multiplex PCR; TCRdb lists only in-frame clones, some missing. Of 200,000 to 250,000 clones in the sample, roughly 80% were seen once. V was trimmed by 6 bases and J by 5 bases, leaving 10 bases between them. This CDR3 contains 12 residues. The germline gives CDR1 MNHNY, CDR2 SVGAGI (reference sequence). This clone was counted a few times. The target antigen is unknown. The gene calls are TRBV6-6 and TRBJ1-1; D remains unclear. The TCR comes from a girl aged 2-9 years in good health and CMV-seronegative. The sequenced sample consisted of PBMCs. CDR3 protein: CASRNTRTEAFF. In DNA, the CDR3 is TGTGCCAGCAGGAATACGAGGACTGAAGCTTTCTTT.